This T cell receptor (beta chain) was recorded in a study of CD8 T cells in Susac syndrome. About the study: Blood was drawn from patients with Susac syndrome. At that point, they were therapy-naive, on corticosteroids, or on intravenous immunoglobulin alone.

Reverse transcription of roughly 0.5 to 1 ug RNA was performed with random hexamers. TCRdb reanalysed the immunoSEQ multiplex PCR reads using MiXCR and keeps one entry per CDR3 protein. The data show some 180,000 distinct CDR3 sequences, around 94% seen once. Patients with Susac syndrome fulfilled recently defined diagnostic criteria for definite or probable disease. Both CD4+ and CD8+ T cells were negatively isolated, and TEMRA cells underwent FACS enrichment. The ends were cut back, 1 base at V and 3 bases at J, with 10 bases in the middle. The CDR3 length is 15 residues. Germline CDR1 LNHDA, CDR2 SQIVND (reference sequence).

Sequencing was done on a sample of CD4+ T cells from PBMCs. The source of this sequence is a human donor with Susac syndrome. V and J are TRBV19 and TRBJ1-5; the D gene is possibly TRBD1 (5 bases). This chain's CDR3 is CASSIVAGTNQPQHF. In DNA, the CDR3 is TGTGCCAGTAGTATAGTAGCGGGGACCAATCAGCCCCAGCATTTT.